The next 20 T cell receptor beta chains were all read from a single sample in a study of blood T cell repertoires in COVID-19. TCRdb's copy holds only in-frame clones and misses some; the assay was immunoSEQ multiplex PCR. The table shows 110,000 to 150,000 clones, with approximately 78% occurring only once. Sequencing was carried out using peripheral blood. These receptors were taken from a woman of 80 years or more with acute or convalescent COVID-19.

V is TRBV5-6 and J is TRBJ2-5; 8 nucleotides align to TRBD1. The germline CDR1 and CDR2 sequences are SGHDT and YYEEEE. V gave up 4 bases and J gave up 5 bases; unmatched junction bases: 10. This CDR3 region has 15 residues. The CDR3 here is CASSRQQGVGETQYF. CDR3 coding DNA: TGTGCCAGCAGCCGTCAACAGGGGGTGGGTGAGACCCAGTACTTC.

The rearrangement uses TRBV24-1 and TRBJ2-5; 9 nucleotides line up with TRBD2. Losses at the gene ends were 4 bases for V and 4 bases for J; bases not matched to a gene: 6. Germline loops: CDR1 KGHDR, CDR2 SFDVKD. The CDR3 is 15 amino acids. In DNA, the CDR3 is TGTGCCACCAGTGACCGGGGACTAGCTGTAGAGACCCAGTACTTC. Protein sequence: CATSDRGLAVETQYF.

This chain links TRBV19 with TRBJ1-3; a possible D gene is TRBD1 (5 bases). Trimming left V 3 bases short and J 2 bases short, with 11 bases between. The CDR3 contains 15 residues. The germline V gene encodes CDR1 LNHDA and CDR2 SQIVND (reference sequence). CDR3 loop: CASSIPSGTGNTIYF. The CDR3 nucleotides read TGTGCCAGTAGTATTCCCTCAGGGACTGGAAACACCATATATTTT.

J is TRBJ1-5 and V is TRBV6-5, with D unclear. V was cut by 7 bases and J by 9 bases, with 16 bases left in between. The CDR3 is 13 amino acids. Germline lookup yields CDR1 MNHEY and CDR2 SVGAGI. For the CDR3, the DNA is TGTGCCAGCATAGTTGGTTTTGGTAGGCCCCAGCATTTT. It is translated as CASIVGFGRPQHF.

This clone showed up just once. The CDR3 DNA sequence: TGCGCCAGCAGCTCGCACCGGGATCCTTACAATGAGCAGTTCTTC. It yields the protein CASSSHRDPYNEQFF. The V call is TRBV5-1, the J call TRBJ2-1, with TRBD2 as a possible D gene (5 bases). CDR1 is SGHRS and CDR2 is YFSETQ in the germline V gene. The CDR3 contains 15 residues. Trimming shortened V by 3 bases and J by 4 bases, and 14 bases separated the two germline ends.

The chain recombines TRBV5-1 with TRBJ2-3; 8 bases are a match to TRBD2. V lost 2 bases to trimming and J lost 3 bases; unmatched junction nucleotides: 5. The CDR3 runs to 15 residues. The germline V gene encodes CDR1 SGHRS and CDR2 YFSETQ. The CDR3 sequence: CASSFVSSGTDTQYF. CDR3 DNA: TGCGCCAGCAGCTTCGTTTCTAGCGGGACAGATACGCAGTATTTT.

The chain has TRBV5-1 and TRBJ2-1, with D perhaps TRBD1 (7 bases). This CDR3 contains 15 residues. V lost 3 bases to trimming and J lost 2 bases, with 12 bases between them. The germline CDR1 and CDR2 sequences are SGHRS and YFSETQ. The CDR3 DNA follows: TGCGCCAGCAGCTCCCAGGGGGGCGCCTACAATGAGCAGTTCTTC. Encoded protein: CASSSQGGAYNEQFF.

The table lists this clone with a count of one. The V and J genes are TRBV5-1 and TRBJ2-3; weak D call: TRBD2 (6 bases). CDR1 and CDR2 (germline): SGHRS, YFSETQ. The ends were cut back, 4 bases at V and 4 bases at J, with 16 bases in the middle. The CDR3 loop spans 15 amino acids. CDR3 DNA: TGCGCCAGCAGCCCACTAGCAGTGGGGTCAGATACGCAGTATTTT. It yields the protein CASSPLAVGSDTQYF.

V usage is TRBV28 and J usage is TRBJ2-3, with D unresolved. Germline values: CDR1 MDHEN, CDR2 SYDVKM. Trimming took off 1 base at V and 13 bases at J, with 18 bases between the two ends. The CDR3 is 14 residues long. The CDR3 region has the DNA TGTGCCAGCAGTTTATTTTCCGCGATCCTTGAGGAGTATTTT. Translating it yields CASSLFSAILEEYF.

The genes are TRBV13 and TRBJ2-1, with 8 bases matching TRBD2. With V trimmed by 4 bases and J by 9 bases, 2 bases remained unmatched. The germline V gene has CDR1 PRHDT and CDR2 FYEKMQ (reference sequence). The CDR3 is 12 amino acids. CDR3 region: CASSSGGIEQFF. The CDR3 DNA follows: TGTGCCAGCAGCTCGGGGGGGATTGAGCAGTTCTTC.

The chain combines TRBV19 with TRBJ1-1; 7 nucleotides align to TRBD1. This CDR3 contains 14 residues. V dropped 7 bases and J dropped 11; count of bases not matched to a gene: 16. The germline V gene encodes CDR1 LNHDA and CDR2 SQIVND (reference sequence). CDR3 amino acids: CASTNRTGRFRAFF. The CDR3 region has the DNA TGTGCCAGTACCAATCGGACAGGCCGCTTTCGGGCTTTCTTT.

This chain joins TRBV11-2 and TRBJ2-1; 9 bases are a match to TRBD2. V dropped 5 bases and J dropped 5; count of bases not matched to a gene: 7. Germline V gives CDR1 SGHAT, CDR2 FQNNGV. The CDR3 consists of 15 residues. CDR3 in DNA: TGTGCCAGCAGCCCGATAGCGGGGGCCAACAATGAGCAGTTCTTC. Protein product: CASSPIAGANNEQFF. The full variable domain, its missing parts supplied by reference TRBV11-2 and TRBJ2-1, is EAGVAQSPRYKIIEKRQSVAFWCNPISGHATLYWYQQILGQGPKLLIQFQNNGVVDDSQLPKDRFSAERLKGVDSTLKIQPAKLEDSAVYLCASSPIAGANNEQFFGPGTRLTVL.

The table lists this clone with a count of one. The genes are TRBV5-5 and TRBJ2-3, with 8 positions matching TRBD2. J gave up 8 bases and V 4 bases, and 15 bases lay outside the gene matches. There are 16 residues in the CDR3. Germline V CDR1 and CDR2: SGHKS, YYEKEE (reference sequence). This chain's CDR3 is CASSPGLAGFQGTQYF. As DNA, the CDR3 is TGTGCCAGCAGCCCTGGTTTAGCGGGGTTTCAAGGTACGCAGTATTTT.

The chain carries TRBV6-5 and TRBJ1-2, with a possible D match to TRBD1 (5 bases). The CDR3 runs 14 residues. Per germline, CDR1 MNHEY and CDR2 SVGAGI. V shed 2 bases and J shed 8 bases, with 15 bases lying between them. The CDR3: CASSYAQGRGGYTF. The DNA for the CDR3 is TGTGCCAGCAGTTACGCGCAGGGCCGCGGCGGCTACACCTTC.

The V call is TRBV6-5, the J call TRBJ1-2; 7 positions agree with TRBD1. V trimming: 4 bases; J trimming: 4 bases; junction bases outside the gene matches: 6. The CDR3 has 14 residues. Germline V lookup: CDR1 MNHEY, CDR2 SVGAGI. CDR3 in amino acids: CASSSPGTAYGYTF. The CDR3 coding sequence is TGTGCCAGCAGTTCCCCCGGGACAGCCTATGGCTACACCTTC.

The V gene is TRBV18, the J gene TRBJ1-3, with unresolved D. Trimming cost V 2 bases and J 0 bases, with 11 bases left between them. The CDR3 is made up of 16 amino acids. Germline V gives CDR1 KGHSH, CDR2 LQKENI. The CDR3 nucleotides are TGTGCCAGCTCACCATACGGGGATTTCTCTGGAAACACCATATATTTT. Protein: CASSPYGDFSGNTIYF.

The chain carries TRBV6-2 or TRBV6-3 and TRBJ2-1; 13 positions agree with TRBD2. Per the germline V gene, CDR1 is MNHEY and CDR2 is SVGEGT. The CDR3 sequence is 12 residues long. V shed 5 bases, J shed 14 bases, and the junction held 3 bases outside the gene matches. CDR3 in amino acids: CASSRGLAGEFF. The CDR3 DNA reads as TGTGCCAGCAGTCGTGGACTAGCGGGAGAGTTCTTC.

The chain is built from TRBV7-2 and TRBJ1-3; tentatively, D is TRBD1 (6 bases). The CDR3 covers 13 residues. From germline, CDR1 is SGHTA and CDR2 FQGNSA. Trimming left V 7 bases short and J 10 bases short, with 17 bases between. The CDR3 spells CASTFLGGGTIYF. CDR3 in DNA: TGTGCCAGCACCTTCCTTGGGGGCGGAACCATATATTTT.

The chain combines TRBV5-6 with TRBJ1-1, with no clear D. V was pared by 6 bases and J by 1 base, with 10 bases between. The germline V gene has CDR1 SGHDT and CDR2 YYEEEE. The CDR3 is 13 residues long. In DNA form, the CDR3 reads TGTGCCAGCACACTTCTATCGAACACTGAAGCTTTCTTT. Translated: CASTLLSNTEAFF.

CDR3 nucleotide sequence: TGTGCCAGCAGCTTACGCGGAGGACAGGGGAAGTCCGGGAAACTGTTTTTT. Protein sequence: CASSLRGGQGKSGKLFF. This chain links TRBV11-2 with TRBJ1-4; 9 nucleotides line up with TRBD1. CDR3 length: 17 residues. Germline V CDR1 and CDR2: SGHAT, FQNNGV. The V and J ends lost 2 bases and 11 bases, in that order; junction bases with no gene match: 15.